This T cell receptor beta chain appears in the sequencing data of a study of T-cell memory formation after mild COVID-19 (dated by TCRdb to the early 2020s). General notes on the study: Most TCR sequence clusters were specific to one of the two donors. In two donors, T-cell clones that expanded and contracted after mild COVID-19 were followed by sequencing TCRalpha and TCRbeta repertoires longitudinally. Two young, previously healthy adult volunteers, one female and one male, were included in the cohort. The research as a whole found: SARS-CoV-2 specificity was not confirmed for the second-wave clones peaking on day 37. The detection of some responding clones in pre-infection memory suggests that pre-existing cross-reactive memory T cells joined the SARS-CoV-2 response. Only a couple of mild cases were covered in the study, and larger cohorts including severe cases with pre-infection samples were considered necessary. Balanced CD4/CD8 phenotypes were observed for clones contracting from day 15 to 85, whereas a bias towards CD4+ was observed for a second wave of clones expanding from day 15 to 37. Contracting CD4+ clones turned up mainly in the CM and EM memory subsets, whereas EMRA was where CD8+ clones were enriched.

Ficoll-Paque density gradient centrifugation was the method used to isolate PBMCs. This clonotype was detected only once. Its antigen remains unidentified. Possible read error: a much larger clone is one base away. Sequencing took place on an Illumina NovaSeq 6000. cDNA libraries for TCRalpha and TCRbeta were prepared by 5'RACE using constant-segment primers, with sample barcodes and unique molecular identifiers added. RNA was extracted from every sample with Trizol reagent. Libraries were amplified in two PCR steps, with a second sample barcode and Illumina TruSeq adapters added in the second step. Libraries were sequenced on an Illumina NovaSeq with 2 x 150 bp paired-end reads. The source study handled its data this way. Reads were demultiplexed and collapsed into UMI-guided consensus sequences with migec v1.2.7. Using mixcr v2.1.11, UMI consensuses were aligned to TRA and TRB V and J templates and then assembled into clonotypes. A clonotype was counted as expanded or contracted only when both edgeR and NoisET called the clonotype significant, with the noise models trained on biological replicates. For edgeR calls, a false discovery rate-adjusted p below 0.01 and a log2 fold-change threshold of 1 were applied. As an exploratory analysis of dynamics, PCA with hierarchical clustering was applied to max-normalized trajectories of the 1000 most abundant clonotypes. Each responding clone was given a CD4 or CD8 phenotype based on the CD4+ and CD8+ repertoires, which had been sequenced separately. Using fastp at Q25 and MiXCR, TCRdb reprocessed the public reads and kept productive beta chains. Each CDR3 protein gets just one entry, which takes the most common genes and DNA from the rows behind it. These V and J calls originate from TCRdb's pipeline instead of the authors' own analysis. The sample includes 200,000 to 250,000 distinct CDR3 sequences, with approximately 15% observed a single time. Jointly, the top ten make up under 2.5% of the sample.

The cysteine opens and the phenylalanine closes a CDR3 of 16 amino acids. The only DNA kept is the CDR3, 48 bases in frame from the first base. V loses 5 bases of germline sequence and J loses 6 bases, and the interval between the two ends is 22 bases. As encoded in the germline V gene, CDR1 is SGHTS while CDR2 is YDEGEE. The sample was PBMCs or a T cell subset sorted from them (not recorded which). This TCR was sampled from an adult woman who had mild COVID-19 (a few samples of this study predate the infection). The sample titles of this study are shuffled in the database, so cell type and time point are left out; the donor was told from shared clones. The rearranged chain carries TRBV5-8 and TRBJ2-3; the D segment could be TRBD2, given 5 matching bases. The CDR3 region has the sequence CASSYGGLAQYDTQYF. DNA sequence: TGTGCCAGCAGTTATGGTGGGCTAGCACAATATGATACGCAGTATTTT.